This T cell receptor beta chain was identified during a study of early T cells in non-severe SARS-CoV-2 infection. Study results and caveats: Sequences matched to VDJdb favored anti-spike CD8 responses, while private and CD4 specificities were missed.

The TCR library protocol attached unique molecular identifiers to the individual cDNA molecules. TCRdb called the 5' RACE reads again in MiXCR, with one record for every CDR3 protein. The sample has nearly 60,000 distinct CDR3 sequences; about an eighth are singletons. The CDR3 contains 13 residues. Germline V lookup: CDR1 SQVTM, CDR2 ANQGSEA. Trimming at V came to 7 bases and at J to 3 bases, leaving 4 bases not matched to a gene. This clonotype was counted many times. No antigen is known for it. The clonotype was recovered from an adult who was a healthcare worker with PCR-confirmed SARS-CoV-2 infection or an uninfected control (not recorded which). This chain joins TRBV29-1 and TRBJ2-3, with 10 bases aligning to TRBD2. The sample was whole blood. The CDR3 loop reads CSAVAGGTDTQYF. In DNA, the CDR3 is TGCAGCGCAGTAGCGGGAGGAACAGATACGCAGTATTTT.